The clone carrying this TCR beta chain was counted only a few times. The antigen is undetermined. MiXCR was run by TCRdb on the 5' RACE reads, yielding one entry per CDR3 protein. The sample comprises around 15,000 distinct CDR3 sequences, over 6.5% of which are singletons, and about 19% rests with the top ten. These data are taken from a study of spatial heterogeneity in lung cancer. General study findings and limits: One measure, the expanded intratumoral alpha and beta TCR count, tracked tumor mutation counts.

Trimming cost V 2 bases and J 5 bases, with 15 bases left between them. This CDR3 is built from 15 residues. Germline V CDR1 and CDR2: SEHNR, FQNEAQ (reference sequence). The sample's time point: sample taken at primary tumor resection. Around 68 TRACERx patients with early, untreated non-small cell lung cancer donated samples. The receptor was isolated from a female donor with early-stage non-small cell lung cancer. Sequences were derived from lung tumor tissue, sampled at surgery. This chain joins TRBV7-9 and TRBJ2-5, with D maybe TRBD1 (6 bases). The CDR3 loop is CASSLSSSQGETQYF. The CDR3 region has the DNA TGTGCCAGCAGCTTATCTTCTTCGCAGGGGGAGACCCAGTACTTC.